Presented here are 9 T cell receptor beta chains from one specimen sequenced in a study of identical twins (dated by TCRdb to 2015 to 2016). Library prep was done by 5' RACE. Sequencing used an Illumina HiSeq 2000. TCRdb reprocessed the public reads (quality trimming at Q25 with fastp, clone calling with MiXCR) and kept in-frame beta chains. For every CDR3 protein sequence, its rows merge into one entry that carries the most common genes and DNA. Recorded for this sample are fewer than 800,000 distinct CDR3 sequences; 7.1% of them occurred a single time. The ten most abundant clones make up around 1.6% of the sample. This sample also appeared in a second study, on yellow fever vaccine responses in identical twins.

The sample comprised PBMCs. The receptors stem from a woman between 18 and 30 years old in good health.

For this clonotype: Possible read error: a much larger clone is one base away. The gene calls are TRBV6-4 and TRBJ2-3, with TRBD1 matching over 8 bases. After removal of 3 bases from V and 4 bases from J, the junction contained 15 bases not matched to a gene. Germline V gene lookup returns CDR1 MRHNA and CDR2 SNTAGT. This CDR3 region has 18 residues. CDR3 region: CASSESDLTGVRADTQYF. CDR3 sequence (DNA): TGTGCCAGCAGTGAATCCGATCTGACAGGGGTCCGCGCAGATACGCAGTATTTT.

This clonotype was found many times. The gene calls are TRBV12-3 or TRBV12-4 and TRBJ1-2; D is uncertain. Trimming removed 3 bases at V and 2 bases at J, with 10 bases between. The CDR3 runs 14 residues. The CDR3 region is CASSFALGNYGYTF. The CDR3, as DNA: TGTGCCAGCAGTTTCGCCCTTGGGAACTATGGCTACACCTTC.

V is TRBV28 and J is TRBJ2-1, with D possibly being TRBD2 (6 bases). Trimming removed 6 bases at V and 15 bases at J, with 21 bases between. The CDR3 totals 13 residues. Germline V gene data show CDR1 as MDHEN and CDR2 as SYDVKM. This CDR3 reads CASSPPRDRRLFF. The CDR3 bases are TGTGCCAGCAGCCCACCGCGGGACCGTCGTCTGTTCTTC.

The V and J genes are TRBV7-8 and TRBJ2-1; TRBD1 matches at 11 bases. The CDR3 is 16 amino acids. Germline V gives CDR1 SGHVS, CDR2 FQNEAQ. The J segment lost 5 bases and the V segment lost 5 bases, leaving 8 bases of the junction unmatched. CDR3 nucleotide sequence: TGTGCCAGCAGCCTAAGGGACAGGGGGGTCAACAATGAGCAGTTCTTC. This gives the protein CASSLRDRGVNNEQFF.

This clonotype has a handful of counts. The V call is TRBV5-5, the J call TRBJ1-2; 7 positions agree with TRBD1. The CDR3 runs to 15 residues. With 2 bases clipped from V and 6 bases from J, the junction kept 10 bases outside the gene matches. Germline assignment: CDR1 SGHKS and CDR2 YYEKEE (reference sequence). This CDR3 reads CASSFTGEIGDGYTF. CDR3 sequence (DNA): TGTGCCAGCAGCTTTACAGGGGAGATAGGAGATGGCTACACCTTC.

The genes are TRBV7-8 and TRBJ2-7, with no clear D. Between the trimmed V and J ends, which lost 1 base and 2 bases, there was a span of 9 bases. Germline values: CDR1 SGHVS, CDR2 FQNEAQ. The length of the CDR3 is 14 residues. This chain's CDR3 is CASSLGSPPYEQYV. The CDR3 DNA is TGTGCCAGCAGCTTAGGAAGCCCCCCCTACGAGCAGTACGTC.

The chain has TRBV2 and TRBJ2-2; 7 bases are shared with TRBD2. The germline CDR1 and CDR2 sequences are SNHLY and FYNNEI. This CDR3 is built from 17 residues. Unmatched junction bases numbered 8, after V lost 1 base and J lost 3 bases. CDR3 sequence reads: CASSEGGGSRYTGELFF. CDR3 DNA: TGTGCCAGCAGTGAAGGTGGCGGGAGTCGGTACACCGGGGAGCTGTTTTTT.

This chain links TRBV4-1 with TRBJ2-3; D call uncertain. CDR3 size: 12 residues. V lost 1 base and J lost 8, with 7 bases in between. Germline CDR1 and CDR2: MGHRA and YSYEKL. CDR3 in DNA: TGCGCCAGCAGCCAAGGGACCGGTACGCAGTATTTT. This gives the protein CASSQGTGTQYF.

This clonotype turned up a few times. The gene calls are TRBV3-1 and TRBJ2-5; 10 bases agree with TRBD2. Per the germline V gene, CDR1 is LGHDT and CDR2 is YNNKEL (reference sequence). The CDR3 length is 17 residues. J was trimmed by 6 bases and V by 2 bases; bases with no gene match: 12. For the CDR3, the DNA is TGTGCCAGCAGCCAAATAAGGAGCGGGGGGGCCCTAAAGACCCAGTACTTC. Its protein product is CASSQIRSGGALKTQYF.